This T cell receptor (beta chain) was captured by sequencing in a study of Graves' ophthalmopathy and Graves' hyperthyroidism. About the research overall: Ophthalmopathy not arising within 18 months of follow-up defined hyperthyroidism as stable.

Study-wide results and caveats: The model forecast ophthalmopathy progression, reaching roughly 64% sensitivity and roughly 72% specificity.

Clinicians made diagnoses from clinical symptoms, serum thyroxine, TRAb, thyroid ultrasound and orbital computed tomography. RNA transcripts provided the template for amplifying TCR beta CDR3 regions. RT-PCR in the first round used HTBI primers; a second-round multiplex PCR followed. TCRdb analysed the multiplex PCR reads with MiXCR anew, one entry per CDR3 protein. The sample lists over a million distinct CDR3 sequences, about 38% seen once, with 11% in the top ten. The sample holds many counts of this clonotype. Its antigen is not known. Material for sequencing was peripheral blood or thyroid tissue (not recorded which). The sequence came from an adult man with Graves' hyperthyroidism.

In nucleotides, the CDR3 is TGTGCCAGCAGCGAAGCGGGGTATGGGGCCAACGTCCTGACTTTC. Translating it yields CASSEAGYGANVLTF. The V and J genes are TRBV9 and TRBJ2-6; 7 positions agree with TRBD2. CDR1 and CDR2 (germline): SGDLS, YYNGEE. The CDR3 has 15 residues. With V trimmed by 3 bases and J by 3 bases, 3 bases remained unmatched. Together with reference TRBV9 and TRBJ2-6, the CDR3 gives the full variable domain: DSGVTQTPKHLITATGQRVTLRCSPRSGDLSVYWYQQSLDQGLQFLIQYYNGEERAKGNILERFSAQQFPDLHSELNLSSLELGDSALYFCASSEAGYGANVLTFGAGSRLTVL.